These 19 T cell receptor beta chains share one sample of origin, sequenced in a study of blood T cell repertoires in COVID-19 (dated by TCRdb to about 2020). The library was made by the immunoSEQ multiplex PCR assay. The immuneACCESS repertoire file appears here via TCRdb, limited to in-frame rearrangements. These files lack a portion of the clones; in checked studies, under half of the deficit traces to unresolved V genes, and the cause of the others is not known. A total of some 100,000 clones appear in this sample, roughly 90% of them only once. Around 6% of the sample is taken by the ten largest. Sample: peripheral blood. The receptors here all came from a man in his 70s with acute or convalescent COVID-19.

J is TRBJ2-3 and V is TRBV28; 7 bases agree with TRBD2. Germline V gene sequence: CDR1 MDHEN, CDR2 SYDVKM. The ends lost 6 bases at V and 2 bases at J; junction bases unmatched: 5. There are 14 residues in the CDR3. CDR3 coding DNA: TGTGCCAGCAGACCATGGGACTACACAGATACGCAGTATTTT. Protein sequence: CASRPWDYTDTQYF.

In DNA, the CDR3 is TGTGCCACCAGCAGAGAACAGGGGGCAACAGAGACCCAGTACTTC. Protein product: CATSREQGATETQYF. The gene calls are TRBV15 and TRBJ2-5; TRBD1 matches at 9 bases. The V gene end was trimmed by 0 bases and the J gene end by 4 bases; junction bases not matched to a gene: 3. From germline, CDR1 is LNHNV and CDR2 YYDKDF (reference sequence). This CDR3 has 15 amino acids.

The V call is TRBV5-1, the J call TRBJ2-2; the match to TRBD1 covers 10 bases. Germline V CDR1 and CDR2: SGHRS, YFSETQ. J gave up 4 bases and V 3 bases, and 6 bases lay outside the gene matches. The CDR3 is 16 residues long. CDR3 residues: CASSSDRGLTTGELFF. The CDR3 DNA follows: TGCGCCAGCAGCTCCGACAGGGGGCTTACCACCGGGGAGCTGTTTTTT. The variable domain in full, with the rest retrieved from reference TRBV5-1 and TRBJ2-2, is KAGVTQTPRYLIKTRGQQVTLSCSPISGHRSVSWYQQTPGQGLQFLFEYFSETQRNKGNFPGRFSGRQFSNSRSEMNVSTLELGDSALYLCASSSDRGLTTGELFFGEGSRLTVL.

A single count supports this clone. The V and J genes are TRBV13 and TRBJ1-3; TRBD1 matches 10 bases. The CDR3 length is 15 residues. Germline V gene sequence: CDR1 PRHDT, CDR2 FYEKMQ (reference sequence). The V segment lost 5 bases and the J segment 2 bases; nucleotides outside the gene matches: 3. CDR3 protein: CASSTGTGAGNTIYF. The CDR3 DNA reads as TGTGCCAGCAGCACTGGGACAGGGGCTGGAAACACCATATATTTT.

The gene calls are TRBV29-1 and TRBJ2-2; 7 bases match TRBD1. The germline gives CDR1 SQVTM, CDR2 ANQGSEA. J was trimmed by 0 bases and V by 6 bases; bases with no gene match: 4. The CDR3 is made up of 14 amino acids. In DNA form, the CDR3 reads TGCAGCGTACGAACAGGGGCGAACACCGGGGAGCTGTTTTTT. Protein sequence: CSVRTGANTGELFF.

J is TRBJ2-7 and V is TRBV5-6; D uncertain. This CDR3 spans 14 amino acids. V was cut by 5 bases and J by 0 bases, with 12 bases left in between. Germline V lookup: CDR1 SGHDT, CDR2 YYEEEE. CDR3: CASRVYRDSYEQYF. Here the CDR3 DNA reads TGTGCCAGCAGAGTGTATAGAGACTCCTACGAGCAGTACTTC.

The CDR3 region has the DNA TGTGCCAGCAGGCGACCCGAGGGTAACACTGAAGCTTTCTTT. Its protein product is CASRRPEGNTEAFF. The chain is built from TRBV6-5 and TRBJ1-1; no clear D gene. Germline assignment: CDR1 MNHEY and CDR2 SVGAGI. V was clipped by 6 bases and J by 2 bases, with 13 bases between them. The CDR3 runs to 14 residues.

The chain has TRBV25-1 and TRBJ1-1; D may be TRBD1 (5 bases). Germline V gene data show CDR1 as MGHDK and CDR2 as SYGVNS. This CDR3 region has 16 residues. V lost 2 bases and J lost 5, with 18 bases in between. As DNA, the CDR3 is TGTGCCAGCAGTGAACGGACGGGGGACGTAGGGACTGAAGCTTTCTTT. It translates to CASSERTGDVGTEAFF.

V gene TRBV18 combines with J gene TRBJ1-2; 10 nucleotides line up with TRBD1. This CDR3 comprises 18 residues. The germline V gene has CDR1 KGHSH and CDR2 LQKENI. Trimming at V came to 3 bases and at J to 7 bases, leaving 17 bases not matched to a gene. CDR3 coding DNA: TGTGCCAGCTCACCGGATATTGGGGGACAGGGGTCCCTCACTGGCTACACCTTC. Its protein product is CASSPDIGGQGSLTGYTF.

This clone occurred once. The chain recombines TRBV5-6 with TRBJ2-7, with D possibly being TRBD2 (5 bases). Germline CDR1 and CDR2: SGHDT and YYEEEE. This CDR3 comprises 13 residues. V shed 4 bases and J shed 4 bases, with 12 bases lying between them. The CDR3 DNA is TGTGCCAGCAGCCCCGGACTGTCGTACGAGCAGTACTTC. It is translated as CASSPGLSYEQYF.

The gene calls are TRBV6-2 or TRBV6-3 and TRBJ1-1; no clear D. This CDR3 is 12 amino acids long. Germline V gene data show CDR1 as MNHEY and CDR2 as SVGEGT. V was clipped by 2 bases and J by 7 bases, with 8 bases between them. The CDR3 loop is CASSYPYSEAFF. In DNA form, the CDR3 reads TGTGCCAGCAGTTACCCCTACAGTGAAGCTTTCTTT.

The gene calls are TRBV15 and TRBJ1-1, with D uncertain. V was pared by 1 base and J by 1 base, with 4 bases between. The CDR3 is 13 amino acids. Per germline, CDR1 LNHNV and CDR2 YYDKDF (reference sequence). The CDR3: CATSRGQNTEAFF. The CDR3 coding sequence is TGTGCCACCAGCAGAGGACAGAACACTGAAGCTTTCTTT. Based on the CDR3 plus reference TRBV15 and TRBJ1-1, the full variable domain is DAMVIQNPRYQVTQFGKPVTLSCSQTLNHNVMYWYQQKSSQAPKLLFHYYDKDFNNEADTPDNFQSRRPNTSFCFLDIRSPGLGDTAMYLCATSRGQNTEAFFGQGTRLTVV.

The chain couples TRBV14 to TRBJ2-5, with TRBD2 matching 9 bases. The CDR3 covers 16 residues. The ends lost 1 base at V and 5 bases at J; junction bases unmatched: 8. Looked up from germline, CDR1 is SGHDN and CDR2 is FVKESK. The CDR3 nucleotides read TGTGCCAGCAGCCAAGGCGGCGGGGGGGCCCGGGAGACCCAGTACTTC. Translating gives CASSQGGGGARETQYF.

The chain carries TRBV9 and TRBJ1-4; 9 positions match TRBD1. The CDR3 is 15 amino acids. Germline V gene lookup returns CDR1 SGDLS and CDR2 YYNGEE. V was clipped by 0 bases and J by 4 bases; unmatched bases: 1. CDR3 DNA sequence: TGTGCCAGCAGCGTAGCGGACAGGGGTAATGAAAAACTGTTTTTT. This codes for CASSVADRGNEKLFF.

The chain carries TRBV5-1 and TRBJ1-6; TRBD1 aligns across 7 bases. The V segment lost 4 bases and the J segment 10 bases; nucleotides outside the gene matches: 8. Looked up from germline, CDR1 is SGHRS and CDR2 is YFSETQ. The CDR3 has 14 amino acids. CDR3 DNA: TGCGCCAGCAGCCCCCCGACAGGGAACTCACCCCTCCACTTT. As protein: CASSPPTGNSPLHF.

The V gene is TRBV28, the J gene TRBJ1-2, with 8 bases fitting TRBD1. Germline CDR1 and CDR2: MDHEN and SYDVKM. J lost 7 bases, V lost 6 bases, and 10 bases had no gene match. This CDR3 spans 14 amino acids. CDR3 coding DNA: TGTGCCAGCAGCACCCCAGGGGGCGAGTCTGGCTACACCTTC. Encoded protein: CASSTPGGESGYTF.

This rearrangement joins TRBV29-1 to TRBJ2-5; possible D gene TRBD2, 6 bases. There are 12 residues in the CDR3. Germline values: CDR1 SQVTM, CDR2 ANQGSEA. V shed 4 bases and J shed 5 bases, with 11 bases lying between them. CDR3 sequence reads: CSVAGGYETQYF. The CDR3 nucleotides read TGCAGCGTTGCAGGAGGGTATGAGACCCAGTACTTC.

The V call is TRBV20-1, the J call TRBJ1-2; D gene unclear. Germline assignment: CDR1 DFQATT and CDR2 SNEGSKA (reference sequence). Trimming removed 5 bases from V and 6 bases from J, with 7 bases in between. The CDR3 contains 10 residues. The CDR3 nucleotides are TGCAGTGCTGGGGAGGATGGCTACACCTTC. Its translation is CSAGEDGYTF.

This chain joins TRBV4-2 and TRBJ2-5, with 11 bases fitting TRBD1. Germline trimming cut 1 base from V and 5 bases from J; bases unmatched to any gene: 3. Germline V gene lookup returns CDR1 LGHNA and CDR2 YNFKEQ. This CDR3 region has 15 residues. CDR3 sequence (DNA): TGTGCCAGCAGCCAAGGGACAGGGGGCGCGGAGACCCAGTACTTC. As protein: CASSQGTGGAETQYF.